There are a few counts of the clone carrying this T cell receptor (beta chain). It may be a read error: a sequence one base away is much more abundant. The sample's time point: newly diagnosed GD, antithyroid drugs for less than 3 months. The TCR library was made from RNA extracted from PBMCs. This record comes from a study of regulatory T cells in long-lasting Graves disease. About the research overall: For a period under 3 months, newly diagnosed Graves' patients had taken antithyroid drugs.

iRepertoire HTBI primers and Arm-PCR of CDR3 regions built TCR beta libraries. TCRdb ran MiXCR on the multiplex PCR reads and lists one entry per CDR3 protein. The sample lists 300,000 to 400,000 distinct CDR3 sequences; over 15% were seen once. In germline, CDR1 is SGHRS, CDR2 YFSETQ. The V end was cut by 5 bases, the J end by 1 base, with 18 bases between. This CDR3 is 16 amino acids long. The data were also submitted as part of a second study, on T cells in Graves' hyperthyroidism and ophthalmopathy. That publication notes: Among the patients, aged 18 to 65, hyperthyroidism was newly diagnosed and had lasted under 2 months.

The TCR originated in a man aged 35-49 years with Graves disease. Specimen: peripheral blood mononuclear cells (PBMCs), collected at new diagnosis, from a patient treated with antithyroid drugs. The chain links TRBV5-1 to TRBJ2-5; D might be TRBD1 or TRBD2, each matching 5 bases. CDR3 DNA: TGCGCCAGCAGGGGATCTCCCGGGACCCCCCAAGAGACCCAGTACTTC. Its translation is CASRGSPGTPQETQYF.